These 9 T cell receptor beta chains were all obtained from the same sample, sequenced in a study of T cell clonality in common variable immunodeficiency. TCRdb's copy holds only in-frame clones and misses some; the assay was immunoSEQ multiplex PCR. Observed in the sample are about 34,000 clones, none of them singletons. These receptors have no known antigen. The study's findings and limits: Reportedly, TCR beta sequences from common variable immunodeficiency showed fewer deletions and N-nucleotide insertions.

Input material: peripheral blood mononuclear cells. Receptors originate from a human donor with common variable immunodeficiency.

This clone was counted only a few times. The CDR3 extends 3 residues past the end of the read, so its final part is completed from the germline J gene. The chain combines TRBV19 with TRBJ1-6; TRBD1 agrees at 9 bases. Germline loops: CDR1 LNHDA, CDR2 SQIVND (reference sequence). The CDR3 loop spans 15 amino acids. J lost 7 bases, V lost 0 bases, and 1 base had no gene match. CDR3 sequence: CASSIEDRGNSPLHF. The sequenced part of the CDR3 DNA is TGTGCCAGTAGTATAGAGGACAGGGGAAATTCACCC.

At least ten counts were recorded for this clone. The read ends 3 residues shy of where the CDR3 ends; the end is completed using the germline J gene. This chain uses TRBV20-1 with TRBJ1-2; 10 nucleotides align to TRBD1. This CDR3 has 13 amino acids. J was trimmed by 5 bases and V by 4 bases; bases with no gene match: 4. Germline V CDR1 and CDR2: DFQATT, SNEGSKA (reference sequence). CDR3 loop: CSAIKDRGYGYTF. CDR3 DNA (partial): TGCAGTGCTATTAAGGACAGGGGGTATGGC.

With regard to this clone: Sequencing ends 3 residues short of the CDR3 end; the germline J gene provides the rest. This chain links TRBV6-9 with TRBJ2-5, with 10 bases aligning to TRBD2. J was trimmed by 6 bases and V by 5 bases; bases with no gene match: 12. The CDR3 has 16 amino acids. CDR1 is MNHGY, CDR2 SVAAGI, per germline. The covered CDR3 bases are TGTGCCAGCAGTCCCCGAGGAGCGGGAGGGCCGAAGACC. It codes for CASSPRGAGGPKT. The full CDR3 is CASSPRGAGGPKTQYF.

As concerns this clone: The read finishes 3 residues shy of the CDR3 end, and the germline J gene is used to complete it. Other DNA sequences in the sample encode the same CDR3. V gene TRBV7-9 combines with J gene TRBJ2-5, with D possibly TRBD2 on 5 matching bases. The germline gives CDR1 SEHNR, CDR2 FQNEAQ (reference sequence). This CDR3 is 13 amino acids long. The V and J ends lost 4 bases and 5 bases respectively, with 11 bases between them. CDR3 region: CASSSTGVETQYF. The sequenced part of the CDR3 DNA is TGTGCCAGCAGCTCCACCGGGGTGGAGACC.

This clone was recorded many times. The read stops 3 residues short of the end of the CDR3; the missing end is completed from the germline J gene. This chain uses TRBV20-1 with TRBJ2-3; TRBD2 aligns across 14 bases. This CDR3 contains 18 residues. The V segment lost 4 bases and the J segment 1 base; nucleotides outside the gene matches: 10. Germline V CDR1 and CDR2: DFQATT, SNEGSKA (reference sequence). The CDR3 region is CSANNLLGLAGGTDTQYF. The covered CDR3 bases are TGCAGTGCTAATAACCTTTTGGGACTAGCGGGGGGCACAGATACG.

In this sample, this clone turned up many times. The read gets to within 3 residues of the CDR3 end, and the germline J gene fills in the rest. V usage is TRBV19 and J usage is TRBJ1-5; 8 nucleotides match TRBD1. Germline loops: CDR1 LNHDA, CDR2 SQIVND (reference sequence). V lost 7 bases and J lost 7; bases outside the gene matches: 6. The length of the CDR3 is 13 residues. The covered CDR3 bases are TGTGCCAGTACCCCGACAGGGGAACAGCCC. This translates into CASTPTGEQP. The entire CDR3 is CASTPTGEQPQHF.

Points on this clone: The read terminates 3 residues ahead of where the CDR3 ends, so the germline J gene completes it. The rearrangement uses TRBV7-9 and TRBJ1-2; D is possibly TRBD1 (6 bases). Germline loops: CDR1 SEHNR, CDR2 FQNEAQ (reference sequence). V was shortened by 3 bases and J by 0 bases, with 11 bases between the two germline ends. The CDR3 has 15 residues. CDR3 amino acids: CASSFRGHTNYGYTF. The sequenced part of the CDR3 DNA is TGTGCCAGCAGCTTCAGGGGCCACACTAACTATGGC.

In this sample, this clone turned up many times. The read gets to within 3 residues of the CDR3 end, and the germline J gene fills in the rest. The chain links TRBV19 to TRBJ1-2; TRBD1 matches 8 bases. Germline V gene data show CDR1 as LNHDA and CDR2 as SQIVND (reference sequence). This CDR3 is 17 amino acids long. The CDR3 protein is CASAVVNGQGALGGYTF. Partial CDR3 DNA: TGTGCCAGTGCAGTAGTTAACGGACAGGGCGCCCTCGGGGGC.

The part of the CDR3 DNA that was read is TGTGCCAGCAGCTTAGGACAGGTTGGGACAGATACG. The encoded protein is CASSLGQVGTDT. The whole CDR3 region reads CASSLGQVGTDTQYF. J is TRBJ2-3 and V is TRBV7-3, with 7 bases matching TRBD1. The read stops 3 residues short of the end of the CDR3; the missing end is completed from the germline J gene. CDR3 length: 15 amino acids. Trimming took 2 bases from V and 3 from J; bases not matched to a gene: 5. The germline V gene has CDR1 SGHTA and CDR2 FQGTGA.